This T cell receptor beta chain was sequenced in a study of blood T cell repertoires in COVID-19. Whole-study context: In each case, the material was cDNA or gDNA derived from T cells, B-cell-depleted T cells, or PBMCs.

Clinical history as reported by participants underpinned cohort assignment. Recovery meant two consecutive negative NP/OP PCR tests, professional clearance, or resolved symptoms. Produced via immunoSEQ multiplex PCR; TCRdb's table is partial and in-frame only. The table lists some 200,000 clones, around 73% of them singletons. Looked up from germline, CDR1 is SGHDT and CDR2 is YYEEEE. Trimming removed 4 bases at V and 8 bases at J, with 7 bases between. This CDR3 is built from 11 residues. The TCR sequence derives from a woman aged 45-65 years who had recovered from COVID-19. The chain uses TRBV5-6 and TRBJ1-3; D remains ambiguous. The sequencing sample was made of PBMCs or T cells enriched from blood (not recorded which). CDR3 coding DNA: TGTGCCAGCAGCCTATACGACACCATATATTTT. Translated, it gives CASSLYDTIYF.